This T cell receptor (beta chain) emerged from a study of metastatic and nonmetastatic thyroid tumors. Looking at the study overall: Comparative analysis of repertoires was undertaken across blood and tumor or nodule tissue obtained from malignant and benign thyroid patients. Findings and limits, study-wide: According to reports, the diversity of TCR beta was significantly higher in malignant thyroid tumors than in benign nodules, and this held in both blood and tumor samples.

TCRdb re-processed the PCR reads through MiXCR. The sample holds roughly 7,900 clones, approximately 30% seen once. This clone turned up a few times. No antigen is known for it. No patient had received any treatment before thyroid surgery. The clonotype originates from a male donor with papillary thyroid cancer or a benign thyroid nodule (not recorded which). Some clones in this sample may be carry-over from other donors' samples. The sequenced sample consisted of adjacent normal tissue.

In DNA form, the CDR3 reads TGTGCCACCAGTGAATGGGGCGGCGGCACCGGGGAGCTGTTTTTT. Protein product: CATSEWGGGTGELFF. The chain carries TRBV24-1 and TRBJ2-2; TRBD1 might be the D (5 bases). The CDR3 is 15 residues long. CDR1 KGHDR and CDR2 SFDVKD come from the germline V gene. The ends were cut back, 4 bases at V and 4 bases at J, with 12 bases in the middle.